A single sample is the source of the 32 T cell receptor beta chains below, sequenced in a study of cytomegalovirus exposure and HLA in healthy donors. PCR used 60 Vbeta primers and 13 Jbeta primers. Some clones are missing from TCRdb's copy, which holds only in-frame ones; the method was immunoSEQ multiplex PCR. The data show approximately 110,000 clones, roughly 70% seen once. Sequencing was done on a sample of PBMCs. Receptor source: a middle-aged man in good health and CMV-seropositive.

This clone turned up a few times. The chain couples TRBV10-1 to TRBJ2-2; no reliable D call. V lost 4 bases and J 7 bases, leaving 16 bases between the germline ends. Germline V gene sequence: CDR1 WNHNN, CDR2 SYGVQD (reference sequence). This CDR3 region has 15 residues. DNA of the CDR3: TGCGCCAGCAGTGGTAGAAGAAGCCCGAGCGGGGAGCTGTTTTTT. Encoded protein: CASSGRRSPSGELFF.

The rearrangement joins TRBV20-1 to TRBJ2-7; possible D gene TRBD2, 6 bases. The germline CDR1 and CDR2 sequences are DFQATT and SNEGSKA (reference sequence). V gave up 3 bases and J gave up 4 bases, with 7 bases separating them. This CDR3 spans 11 amino acids. The DNA of the CDR3 is TGCAGTGCTAGGCGGGAATACGAGCAGTACGTC. Protein product: CSARREYEQYV.

The V gene is TRBV15, the J gene TRBJ2-7; 8 positions match TRBD1. This CDR3 region has 17 residues. V lost 0 bases to trimming and J lost 1 base; unmatched junction nucleotides: 8. In germline, CDR1 is LNHNV, CDR2 YYDKDF (reference sequence). The CDR3 loop is CATSRDAGQGVSYEQYF. The CDR3 nucleotides read TGTGCCACCAGCAGAGATGCAGGACAGGGAGTATCCTACGAGCAGTACTTC. The complete variable domain, with remaining parts taken from reference TRBV15 and TRBJ2-7, reads DAMVIQNPRYQVTQFGKPVTLSCSQTLNHNVMYWYQQKSSQAPKLLFHYYDKDFNNEADTPDNFQSRRPNTSFCFLDIRSPGLGDTAMYLCATSRDAGQGVSYEQYFGPGTRLTVT.

The chain carries TRBV6-1 and TRBJ2-7; D remains unclear. Trimming shortened V by 4 bases and J by 7 bases, and 8 bases separated the two germline ends. The germline V gene has CDR1 MNHNS and CDR2 SASEGT. The CDR3 covers 11 residues. The CDR3 loop reads CASSGQLEQYV. The CDR3 nucleotides read TGTGCCAGCAGTGGTCAGTTGGAGCAGTACGTC.

V is TRBV5-6 and J is TRBJ2-3; 11 bases align to TRBD2. Trimming at V came to 3 bases and at J to 7 bases, leaving 7 bases not matched to a gene. This CDR3 is built from 15 residues. The germline V gene encodes CDR1 SGHDT and CDR2 YYEEEE. CDR3 DNA sequence: TGTGCCAGCAGCTCGCTGACTAGCGGGATCCATACGCAGTATTTT. Residues: CASSSLTSGIHTQYF.

The V and J genes are TRBV29-1 and TRBJ2-1; unclear D gene. From germline, CDR1 is SQVTM and CDR2 ANQGSEA. CDR3 length: 16 amino acids. V was clipped by 3 bases and J by 0 bases, with 15 bases between them. The CDR3 sequence: CSVERGAESSYNEQFF. The CDR3 nucleotides read TGCAGCGTTGAGCGAGGCGCGGAGAGCTCCTACAATGAGCAGTTCTTC.

The chain is built from TRBV5-5 and TRBJ1-1, with 8 bases that match TRBD1. The CDR3 has 14 amino acids. The junction had 2 bases not matched to a gene; V was cut back by 0 bases and J by 4 bases. Germline CDR1 reads SGHKS; CDR2 reads YYEKEE (reference sequence). The CDR3 spells CASSLDRGSTEAFF. DNA for the CDR3: TGTGCCAGCAGCTTGGACAGGGGGAGCACTGAAGCTTTCTTT.

The CDR3 loop reads CASSVGQAETEAFF. The CDR3 DNA reads as TGTGCCAGCAGCGTAGGGCAGGCAGAAACTGAAGCTTTCTTT. This chain uses TRBV9 with TRBJ1-1, with no clear D. This CDR3 has 14 amino acids. Per the germline V gene, CDR1 is SGDLS and CDR2 is YYNGEE. With 0 bases removed from V and 5 bases from J, the gap between germline ends came to 11 bases.

This clone turned up a few times. The chain has TRBV14 and TRBJ2-3; 7 bases are a match to TRBD2. CDR1 and CDR2 (germline): SGHDN, FVKESK. The CDR3 totals 14 residues. The V and J ends lost 5 bases and 6 bases, in that order; junction bases with no gene match: 8. The CDR3 nucleotides read TGTGCCAGCAGCGTGCGACTAGCAGGGGATACGCAGTATTTT. This codes for CASSVRLAGDTQYF.

The genes are TRBV5-4 and TRBJ1-1, with 8 bases aligning to TRBD1. The CDR3 spans 15 residues. The germline V gene has CDR1 SGHNT and CDR2 YYREEE (reference sequence). J was trimmed by 6 bases and V by 3 bases; bases with no gene match: 10. The CDR3, as DNA: TGTGCCAGCAGCTCCGAGGACAGGGCGGGCCCTGAAGCTTTCTTT. It is translated as CASSSEDRAGPEAFF.

This rearrangement joins TRBV7-9 to TRBJ2-1, with D unclear. Germline V gives CDR1 SEHNR, CDR2 FQNEAQ (reference sequence). The CDR3 spans 14 residues. V was trimmed by 2 bases and J by 2 bases, leaving 7 bases between them. The CDR3 protein is CASSLSGPYNEQFF. CDR3 bases: TGTGCCAGCAGCTTATCCGGTCCCTACAATGAGCAGTTCTTC.

The V gene is TRBV9, the J gene TRBJ2-3; 7 nucleotides match TRBD1. This CDR3 comprises 16 residues. V trimming: 1 base; J trimming: 3 bases; junction bases outside the gene matches: 8. CDR1 and CDR2 from the germline V gene are SGDLS and YYNGEE. Here the CDR3 reads CASSVHRGPTTDTQYF. In DNA form, the CDR3 reads TGTGCCAGCAGCGTACACAGGGGACCAACTACAGATACGCAGTATTTT.

The CDR3 here is CATSRDKAGYQPQHF. The CDR3, as DNA: TGTGCCACCAGCAGAGATAAGGCAGGATATCAGCCCCAGCATTTT. This chain links TRBV15 with TRBJ1-5; D is unresolved. The length of the CDR3 is 15 residues. Per the germline V gene, CDR1 is LNHNV and CDR2 is YYDKDF (reference sequence). V lost 0 bases, J lost 5 bases, and 11 bases lay in between.

This chain connects TRBV19 to TRBJ1-1, with TRBD1 matching over 7 bases. The V gene end was trimmed by 7 bases and the J gene end by 1 base; junction bases not matched to a gene: 12. Germline-derived CDR1 and CDR2 are LNHDA and SQIVND (reference sequence). The CDR3 spans 16 residues. In nucleotides, the CDR3 is TGTGCCAGTACGCCAGGGGGAACAGGGAGGAACACTGAAGCTTTCTTT. Encoded protein: CASTPGGTGRNTEAFF.

On this clone itself: The junction departs from germline at one end; a sequencing error may be responsible. This chain uses TRBV2 with TRBJ2-1; D gene unclear. CDR1 and CDR2 from the germline V gene are SNHLY and FYNNEI. This CDR3 contains 12 residues. The CDR3 DNA reads as TGTGCCAGCAGTGAAGGGTACATTGAGCAGTTCTTC. Amino acid sequence: CASSEGYIEQFF.

This chain joins TRBV29-1 and TRBJ2-3, with a weak D call TRBD1 (6 bases). Trimming took 7 bases from V and 2 from J, leaving 10 bases between them. Per the germline V gene, CDR1 is SQVTM and CDR2 is ANQGSEA. The length of the CDR3 is 12 residues. Here the CDR3 reads CSATGTTDTQYF. The DNA for the CDR3 is TGCAGCGCAACAGGGACCACAGATACGCAGTATTTT.

The chain couples TRBV30 to TRBJ2-7, with 7 bases fitting TRBD1. Germline lookup yields CDR1 GTSNPN and CDR2 SVGIG (reference sequence). The junction had 5 bases not matched to a gene; V was cut back by 8 bases and J by 4 bases. CDR3 size: 11 residues. The CDR3 coding sequence is TGTGCCGGGGGACAGAGTTACGAGCAGTACTTC. Residues: CAGGQSYEQYF.

This clone was seen a handful of times. This chain uses TRBV19 with TRBJ1-2, with D possibly TRBD1 on 6 matching bases. Trimming took off 5 bases at V and 9 bases at J, with 10 bases between the two ends. Germline CDR1 LNHDA, CDR2 SQIVND (reference sequence). The CDR3 covers 11 residues. The CDR3 loop reads CASSGTRRYTF. In nucleotides, the CDR3 is TGTGCCAGTAGTGGGACACGTCGCTACACCTTC.

This chain links TRBV9 with TRBJ2-5; 7 nucleotides match TRBD2. The CDR3 has 16 amino acids. From germline, CDR1 is SGDLS and CDR2 YYNGEE. After removal of 0 bases from V and 5 bases from J, the junction contained 10 bases not matched to a gene. This CDR3 reads CASSVGPGLGGETQYF. The CDR3 coding sequence is TGTGCCAGCAGCGTAGGTCCAGGGCTGGGGGGGGAGACCCAGTACTTC.

J is TRBJ2-2 and V is TRBV6-4; 11 nucleotides agree with TRBD1. From germline, CDR1 is MRHNA and CDR2 SNTAGT. The V gene end was trimmed by 3 bases and the J gene end by 6 bases; junction bases not matched to a gene: 0. This CDR3 spans 14 amino acids. CDR3 loop: CASSEGQGAGELFF. In DNA, the CDR3 is TGTGCCAGCAGTGAGGGACAGGGGGCCGGGGAGCTGTTTTTT.

The chain carries TRBV7-2 and TRBJ2-3, with unresolved D. Trimming pared 1 base from V and 2 bases from J, leaving 10 bases between. The CDR3 has 15 residues. Germline V gene sequence: CDR1 SGHTA, CDR2 FQGNSA. Here the CDR3 DNA reads TGTGCCAGCAGCTTAGTGTCAGGCTCCACAGATACGCAGTATTTT. Residues: CASSLVSGSTDTQYF.

CDR3 protein: CASSPKRAGTDTQYF. The CDR3 DNA sequence: TGTGCCAGCAGTCCTAAGCGGGCCGGCACAGATACGCAGTATTTT. The rearrangement joins TRBV28 to TRBJ2-3, with D tentatively TRBD2 (6 bases). The length of the CDR3 is 15 residues. CDR1 and CDR2 (germline): MDHEN, SYDVKM. The V end lost 5 bases, the J end lost 1 base, and 13 bases lay between the germline ends.

This clone was found once. This chain joins TRBV5-6 and TRBJ2-7; 7 bases map to TRBD2. Germline loops: CDR1 SGHDT, CDR2 YYEEEE. The ends lost 4 bases at V and 0 bases at J; junction bases unmatched: 13. The CDR3 totals 17 residues. CDR3 in amino acids: CASSLFPGDYPSYEQYF. The CDR3 nucleotides are TGTGCCAGCAGCCTTTTCCCCGGGGACTACCCCTCCTACGAGCAGTACTTC.

This clone showed up just once. This sequence joins TRBV19 and TRBJ2-7, with 8 bases identical to TRBD1. With 5 bases clipped from V and 6 bases from J, the junction kept 12 bases outside the gene matches. The V gene's germline CDR1 is LNHDA and CDR2 SQIVND (reference sequence). The CDR3 has 15 residues. CDR3 coding DNA: TGTGCCAGTAGTCCCGGCACCAGGGGGCGAGGCGAGCAGTACTTC. Its protein is CASSPGTRGRGEQYF.

A few counts support this clone. The chain couples TRBV2 to TRBJ2-5; 7 nucleotides agree with TRBD1. Trimming took 7 bases from V and 2 from J; bases not matched to a gene: 7. CDR3 length: 14 residues. Looked up from germline, CDR1 is SNHLY and CDR2 is FYNNEI. CDR3 sequence: CASKRGTDQETQYF. DNA of the CDR3: TGTGCCAGCAAAAGAGGGACAGATCAAGAGACCCAGTACTTC.

This clone was seen repeatedly, ten times or more. J is TRBJ2-2 and V is TRBV21-1; the table's D call, TRBD1, has no DNA check behind it. TRBV21-1 is shown as a pseudogene. CDR3 length: 16 amino acids. CDR3 DNA sequence: TGTGCCAGCAGCAGGGGACAGGGGGTAAGAACCGGGGAGCTGTTTTTT. Its translation: CASSRGQGVRTGELFF.

The rearrangement links TRBV19 to TRBJ1-5; 8 bases fit TRBD1. Germline CDR1 is LNHDA and CDR2 is SQIVND (reference sequence). This CDR3 has 15 residues. Trimming cost V 5 bases and J 4 bases; bases outside gene matches: 7. The CDR3 loop reads CASSWETGENQPQHF. The CDR3 DNA reads TGTGCCAGTAGTTGGGAGACAGGGGAGAATCAGCCCCAGCATTTT.

This clone was counted between two and nine times. This chain joins TRBV18 and TRBJ1-5; 8 bases fit TRBD1. Germline CDR1 is KGHSH and CDR2 is LQKENI. This CDR3 spans 16 amino acids. V gave up 2 bases and J gave up 2 bases; unmatched junction bases: 5. DNA of the CDR3: TGTGCCAGCTCACCATGGACAGGGCCGGGCAATCAGCCCCAGCATTTT. Translating gives CASSPWTGPGNQPQHF.

This rearrangement joins TRBV7-3 to TRBJ2-2; TRBD2 aligns across 7 bases. V shed 4 bases, J shed 3 bases, and the junction held 5 bases outside the gene matches. This CDR3 region has 15 residues. Germline-derived CDR1 and CDR2 are SGHTA and FQGTGA. CDR3 DNA sequence: TGTGCCAGCAGCTCCTCGGGGGGATACACCGGGGAGCTGTTTTTT. It specifies CASSSSGGYTGELFF.

The chain is built from TRBV7-8 and TRBJ1-2; 9 nucleotides agree with TRBD1. V was pared by 5 bases and J by 5 bases, with 6 bases of the junction left unmatched. The CDR3 loop spans 14 amino acids. Per the germline V gene, CDR1 is SGHVS and CDR2 is FQNEAQ. The CDR3 DNA reads as TGTGCCAGCAGCCTACCGGGGACAGGGTATGGCTACACCTTC. Residues: CASSLPGTGYGYTF.

The count of this clone is one. The V gene is TRBV29-1, the J gene TRBJ2-3; no definite D call. Germline assignment: CDR1 SQVTM and CDR2 ANQGSEA. This CDR3 region has 12 residues. With 7 bases removed from V and 0 bases from J, the gap between germline ends came to 8 bases. CDR3 loop: CSATDSTDTQYF. The CDR3 region has the DNA TGCAGCGCTACAGATAGCACAGATACGCAGTATTTT.

This chain links TRBV7-2 with TRBJ2-7; TRBD2 matches at 10 bases. Germline-derived CDR1 and CDR2 are SGHTA and FQGNSA. Trimming cost V 5 bases and J 11 bases; bases outside gene matches: 9. There are 13 residues in the CDR3. CDR3: CASSDRLAGVKYF. CDR3 DNA: TGTGCCAGCAGCGATAGGCTAGCGGGAGTCAAGTACTTC.